The rows below give T cell receptor beta chains drawn from one sample of a study of cytomegalovirus exposure and HLA in healthy donors. Profiled with immunoSEQ multiplex PCR; TCRdb holds only in-frame clones, not every one. Here the sample spans approximately 100,000 clones, approximately 70% being singletons. Sequenced sample: PBMCs. The receptors stem from a young man in good health and CMV-seropositive. CDR3s include the opening cysteine and the closing phenylalanine or tryptophan. A D gene is named only where the DNA matches it firmly. Only part of the rows carry a size: once, few, many, or a class if the clone is expanded.

d_call clone_size j_call v_call cdr3_aa cdr3_nt
- - TRBJ2-6 TRBV4-1 CASNAGTGANVLTF TGCGCCAGCAACGCAGGGACTGGGGCCAACGTCCTGACTTTC
TRBD1 once TRBJ1-2 TRBV19 CASSKKGAGGYTF TGTGCCAGTAGTAAAAAGGGGGCCGGTGGCTACACCTTC
- - TRBJ2-2 TRBV10-3 CAISESRNTGELFF TGTGCCATCAGTGAGTCCAGAAACACCGGGGAGCTGTTTTTT
TRBD1 once TRBJ1-2 TRBV18 CASSNQGQGSRGYTF TGTGCCAGCTCAAACCAGGGACAGGGTTCTCGTGGCTACACCTTC
- few TRBJ1-4 TRBV11-2 CASSSLAGHEKLFF TGTGCCAGCAGCTCCCTGGCAGGGCATGAAAAACTGTTTTTT
TRBD1 - TRBJ2-7 TRBV5-1 CASSLTGDAYEQYF TGCGCCAGCAGCTTGACAGGGGACGCCTACGAGCAGTACTTC
- - TRBJ1-1 TRBV6-6 CASSTAGKTEAFF TGTGCCAGCAGTACTGCAGGGAAAACTGAAGCTTTCTTT
- - TRBJ2-7 TRBV27 CASSPQQGWYEQYF TGTGCCAGCAGTCCCCAACAGGGATGGTACGAGCAGTACTTC
TRBD2 few TRBJ2-1 TRBV5-1 CASSLAGGLYNEQFF TGCGCCAGCAGCTTAGCGGGGGGCCTCTACAATGAGCAGTTCTTC
TRBD1 - TRBJ1-2 TRBV6-5 CASSKGQGYGYTF TGTGCCAGCAGTAAGGGACAGGGCTATGGCTACACCTTC
TRBD2 - TRBJ2-5 TRBV4-1 CASSQDFASGRAQYF TGCGCCAGCAGCCAAGATTTCGCTAGCGGGCGGGCCCAGTACTTC
TRBD1 - TRBJ1-2 TRBV6-5 CASSYSTDRVWGYTF TGTGCCAGCAGTTACTCGACGGACAGGGTCTGGGGCTACACCTTC
- - TRBJ2-1 TRBV6-4 CASSDSGTDEQFF TGTGCCAGCAGTGACTCTGGTACAGATGAGCAGTTCTTC
TRBD2 - TRBJ2-1 TRBV2 CASSERAGGPVNEQFF TGTGCCAGCAGTGAACGGGCGGGGGGGCCGGTGAATGAGCAGTTCTTC
TRBD1 - TRBJ1-2 TRBV5-1 CASSSMTIQGGGYTF TGCGCCAGCAGTTCCATGACTATCCAGGGGGGCGGCTACACCTTC
- - TRBJ2-2 TRBV11-2 CASSRGATGELFF TGTGCCAGCAGCCGCGGGGCCACCGGGGAGCTGTTTTTT
- few TRBJ2-1 TRBV6-1 CAILFSGGVYNEQFF TGTGCCATCCTATTTAGTGGCGGGGTCTACAATGAGCAGTTCTTC
TRBD2 - TRBJ2-1 TRBV2 CASSEVVAGGLWFF TGTGCCAGCAGTGAAGTTGTAGCGGGGGGGCTTTGGTTCTTC
- - TRBJ1-1 TRBV30 CASSRVTEAFF TGTGCCTCGTCCAGGGTAACTGAAGCTTTCTTT
- - TRBJ2-5 TRBV5-1 CASSLDTIQETQYF TGCGCCAGCAGCTTGGATACTATCCAAGAGACCCAGTACTTC
- - TRBJ2-3 TRBV9 CASSVVQGSDTQYF TGTGCCAGCAGCGTAGTCCAGGGCTCAGATACGCAGTATTTT
- - TRBJ2-5 TRBV18 CASSPIGGVKETQYF TGTGCCAGCTCACCTATTGGCGGGGTAAAAGAGACCCAGTACTTC
TRBD1 - TRBJ2-5 TRBV6-6 CASSLGQGGETQYF TGTGCCAGCAGTCTGGGACAGGGTGGCGAGACCCAGTACTTC
TRBD2 - TRBJ2-1 TRBV10-2 CASSPSGGSYNEQFF TGCGCCAGCAGTCCTAGCGGGGGCTCCTACAATGAGCAGTTCTTC
TRBD1 few TRBJ2-1 TRBV7-7 CASSSGTGGYNEQFF TGTGCTAGCAGCAGCGGGACAGGGGGTTACAATGAGCAGTTCTTC
- few TRBJ1-2 TRBV4-2 CASSFGGINYGYTF TGTGCCAGCAGCTTTGGGGGGATTAACTATGGCTACACCTTC
- few TRBJ1-5 TRBV13 CASSWGLSNQPQHF TGTGCCAGCAGTTGGGGGCTTAGCAATCAGCCCCAGCATTTT
- - TRBJ1-1 TRBV9 CASSSLREVDTEAFF TGTGCCAGCAGCTCTCTCAGGGAGGTCGACACTGAAGCTTTCTTT
- - TRBJ1-2 TRBV15 CATSRNRYGYAF TGTGCCACCAGCAGAAACAGATATGGCTACGCCTTC
TRBD1 - TRBJ1-5 TRBV7-8 CASSPHGGQPNQPQHF TGTGCCAGCAGCCCCCACGGGGGACAGCCTAATCAGCCCCAGCATTTT
TRBD1 few TRBJ2-1 TRBV30 CAWSLDRARNEQFF TGTGCCTGGAGTCTCGACAGGGCTCGCAATGAGCAGTTCTTC
- few TRBJ2-6 TRBV21-1 CASSKDVCSDIGANVLTF TGTGCCAGCAGCAAAGACGTCTGCTCAGACATAGGGGCCAACGTCCTGACTTTC
TRBD1 - TRBJ2-5 TRBV18 CASSPDRGHETQYF TGTGCCAGCTCACCAGACAGGGGGCACGAGACCCAGTACTTC
- - TRBJ2-7 TRBV6-6 CASSARYEQYF TGTGCCAGCAGTGCGAGATACGAGCAGTACTTC